The TCR beta chain under discussion was sequenced for a study of tumor-infiltrating lymphocytes in glioblastoma multiforme. The V gene's germline CDR1 is GTSNPN and CDR2 SVGIG (reference sequence). The CDR3 length is 15 residues. TCR beta libraries were built from RNA through three nested multiplex PCR rounds using modified ARM-PCR. Input was 0.4 to 0.65 ug total RNA, reverse-transcribed with a C-beta primer. In TCRdb, the multiplex PCR reads were re-called with MiXCR into one record per CDR3 protein. This sample has about 13,000 distinct CDR3 sequences, with roughly 70% found just once. This clonotype was observed once. One end of the junction varies from germline; a read error may be responsible.

The clonotype originates from a male donor with glioblastoma. The specimen was brain tumor tissue. The J gene is TRBJ1-1, the V gene TRBV30; D might be TRBD1 (5 bases). The CDR3: CAWSTPGAANNEAFF. In DNA form, the CDR3 reads TGTGCTTGGAGTACCCCCGGGGCGGCGAACAATGAAGCTTTCTTT.